Following are 9 T cell receptor beta chains from one sample sequenced in a study of blood T cell repertoires in COVID-19. Sequencing was performed with immunoSEQ multiplex PCR; in TCRdb, only in-frame clones are kept and a portion is missing. The sample consists of about 93,000 clones, about 90% of them appearing once. The sequencing sample was made of peripheral blood. These receptor sequences come from a human donor with active COVID-19. The donor label of this sample is uncertain.

The J gene is TRBJ2-3, the V gene TRBV18; maybe TRBD1 (6 bases). The CDR3 is made up of 15 amino acids. V gave up 4 bases and J gave up 2 bases, with 13 bases separating them. Germline CDR1 reads KGHSH; CDR2 reads LQKENI. Here the CDR3 DNA reads TGTGCCAGCTCACGCCAGCAGGGGTACACAGATACGCAGTATTTT. Its translation is CASSRQQGYTDTQYF.

This chain joins TRBV4-2 and TRBJ1-4; tentative D call: TRBD1 (6 bases). Germline values: CDR1 LGHNA, CDR2 YNFKEQ. The CDR3 loop spans 16 amino acids. Trimming took 0 bases from V and 5 from J, leaving 13 bases between them. As DNA, the CDR3 is TGTGCCAGCAGCCAAGATGAACAGGGCCTAAATGAAAAACTGTTTTTT. This sequence encodes CASSQDEQGLNEKLFF.

The V and J genes are TRBV7-9 and TRBJ1-1; tentatively, D is TRBD1 (6 bases). Between the trimmed V and J ends, which lost 5 bases and 5 bases, there was a span of 9 bases. There are 12 residues in the CDR3. CDR1 and CDR2 (germline): SEHNR, FQNEAQ (reference sequence). The CDR3 reads CASSQGYTEAFF. The CDR3 DNA reads TGTGCCAGCAGCCAGGGGTATACTGAAGCTTTCTTT.

The chain recombines TRBV18 with TRBJ1-3; no definite D call. The CDR3 length is 14 residues. Germline CDR1 KGHSH, CDR2 LQKENI. Trimming took 2 bases from V and 2 from J, leaving 7 bases between them. CDR3 coding DNA: TGTGCCAGCTCACCAATGAGGGCTGGAAACACCATATATTTT. Translation: CASSPMRAGNTIYF.

This clone showed up just a few times. The chain recombines TRBV3-1 (or the pseudogene TRBV3-2) with TRBJ1-5, with TRBD1 as a possible D gene (5 bases). The CDR3 is 13 amino acids. Germline CDR1 LGHDT, CDR2 YNNKEL (reference sequence). V lost 9 bases and J 0 bases, leaving 9 bases between the germline ends. For the CDR3, the DNA is TGTGCCAGAAGACAGAATAGCAATCAGCCCCAGCATTTT. Protein product: CARRQNSNQPQHF.

The chain joins TRBV5-4 to TRBJ1-1, with D perhaps TRBD1 (5 bases). Germline V gene sequence: CDR1 SGHNT, CDR2 YYREEE (reference sequence). The CDR3 is 16 amino acids. Trimming took 0 bases from V and 0 from J, leaving 12 bases between them. CDR3 nucleotides: TGTGCCAGCAGCTTGGGGCTCGGGACTATGAACACTGAAGCTTTCTTT. Amino acids: CASSLGLGTMNTEAFF.

The chain couples TRBV4-2 to TRBJ1-4; no clear D gene. Trimming removed 4 bases at V and 5 bases at J, with 17 bases between. The CDR3 spans 16 residues. Germline V gene sequence: CDR1 LGHNA, CDR2 YNFKEQ. The CDR3 coding sequence is TGTGCCAGCAGCCCCCTGACGGAGAAAGAAAATGAAAAACTGTTTTTT. Amino acids: CASSPLTEKENEKLFF.

In this sample, this clone turned up once. The J gene is TRBJ1-6, the V gene TRBV7-9; 10 nucleotides align to TRBD1. The germline V gene encodes CDR1 SEHNR and CDR2 FQNEAQ (reference sequence). The CDR3 has 19 residues. V gave up 5 bases and J gave up 6 bases; unmatched junction bases: 16. CDR3 protein: CASSPSAIDRGLPNSPLHF. CDR3 coding DNA: TGTGCCAGCAGCCCGAGTGCTATCGACAGGGGGCTACCTAATTCACCCCTCCACTTT.

This clone was detected only a few times. V usage is TRBV5-4 and J usage is TRBJ2-1, with D unclear. This CDR3 is built from 16 residues. V was clipped by 0 bases and J by 8 bases, with 18 bases between them. Germline CDR1 reads SGHNT; CDR2 reads YYREEE (reference sequence). CDR3 bases: TGTGCCAGCAGCTTGGGTACATCTCCCCGAGGCGATGAGCAGTTCTTC. This sequence encodes CASSLGTSPRGDEQFF.